Below, 14 T cell receptor beta chains from the same sample are listed, as sequenced in a study of CD8 T cells in Susac syndrome. Roughly 0.45 to 1 ug RNA was reverse transcribed with random hexamers. TCRdb recomputed calls from the immunoSEQ multiplex PCR reads with MiXCR, one row per CDR3 protein. The sample holds fewer than 200,000 distinct CDR3 sequences; roughly 94% are singletons and the top ten take roughly 0.11%. Sequencing was done on a sample of CD4+ T cells from PBMCs. These TCRs come from a human donor with Susac syndrome.

V usage is TRBV4-2 and J usage is TRBJ2-3, with 10 bases identical to TRBD2. V lost 0 bases and J lost 3; bases outside the gene matches: 6. The CDR3 sequence is 17 residues long. Germline lookup yields CDR1 LGHNA and CDR2 YNFKEQ. The CDR3, as DNA: TGTGCCAGCAGCCAAGAGGGAGCGGGGGGGCTTACAGATACGCAGTATTTT. Its protein is CASSQEGAGGLTDTQYF.

The chain carries TRBV20-1 and TRBJ2-5; tentative D call: TRBD1 (5 bases). The CDR3 covers 14 residues. The ends were cut back, 0 bases at V and 5 bases at J, with 13 bases in the middle. Germline V gives CDR1 DFQATT, CDR2 SNEGSKA (reference sequence). The CDR3 nucleotides read TGCAGTGCTAGAGACGCCAGGGTCCTGGAGACCCAGTACTTC. Residues: CSARDARVLETQYF.

This clonotype was seen only a few times. Its ends do not fully match the called genes, so a read error is possible. V and J are TRBV7-7 and TRBJ2-2; possible D gene TRBD1, 5 bases. This CDR3 spans 13 amino acids. Germline V lookup: CDR1 SSHAT, CDR2 FNYEAQ (reference sequence). Here the CDR3 DNA reads TGTGCTAGCAGCTTGGAAGGGGCCGGGGAGCTGTTTTTT. This gives the protein CASSLEGAGELFF.

This clonotype was picked up one time. The V gene is TRBV12-3 or TRBV12-4, the J gene TRBJ1-1; no clear D gene. The CDR3 sequence is 12 residues long. Trimming stripped 4 bases from V and 3 bases from J, with 6 bases between. CDR3 bases: TGTGCCAGCAGTTGGGCAGACACTGAAGCTTTCTTT. This translates into CASSWADTEAFF.

This rearrangement joins TRBV5-4 to TRBJ1-6, with D maybe TRBD1 (5 bases). The CDR3 runs 13 residues. V was trimmed by 7 bases and J by 9 bases, leaving 14 bases between them. Germline lookup yields CDR1 SGHNT and CDR2 YYREEE (reference sequence). CDR3 sequence: CASCWGTGSPLHF. The DNA of the CDR3 is TGTGCCAGCTGTTGGGGGACGGGTTCACCCCTCCACTTT.

This clonotype was seen once. The CDR3 region is CASSPTRGNSPLHF. The CDR3 DNA follows: TGTGCCAGTAGTCCGACGCGGGGGAATTCACCCCTCCACTTT. The J gene is TRBJ1-6, the V gene TRBV19; D is possibly TRBD1 (5 bases). Germline CDR1 is LNHDA and CDR2 is SQIVND (reference sequence). The CDR3 totals 14 residues. Between the trimmed V and J ends, which lost 5 bases and 7 bases, there was a span of 12 bases.

The rearrangement links TRBV9 to TRBJ2-6; the D gene is possibly TRBD2 (7 bases). Germline V gives CDR1 SGDLS, CDR2 YYNGEE. This CDR3 is 19 amino acids long. The germline V and J ends were trimmed by 1 base and 0 bases, with 17 bases remaining between them. CDR3 DNA: TGTGCCAGCAGCGTAACAGGGAGGGGAGATACCTCTGGGGCCAACGTCCTGACTTTC. Translating it yields CASSVTGRGDTSGANVLTF. Combining the CDR3 with reference TRBV9 and TRBJ2-6 gives the whole variable domain DSGVTQTPKHLITATGQRVTLRCSPRSGDLSVYWYQQSLDQGLQFLIQYYNGEERAKGNILERFSAQQFPDLHSELNLSSLELGDSALYFCASSVTGRGDTSGANVLTFGAGSRLTVL.

This rearrangement joins TRBV7-8 to TRBJ2-1, with D possibly called TRBD1 or TRBD2 (5 bases each). CDR1 and CDR2 from the germline V gene are SGHVS and FQNEAQ. The CDR3 has 14 residues. With 11 bases removed from V and 4 bases from J, the gap between germline ends came to 18 bases. CDR3 residues: CAVRPRGLYNEQFF. CDR3 bases: TGTGCCGTACGGCCGAGGGGCCTTTACAATGAGCAGTTCTTC.

This clonotype was seen a single time. The CDR3 nucleotides are TGTGCCAGCAGAACAGGGGGCGAGGGCACTGAAGCTTTCTTT. The encoded protein is CASRTGGEGTEAFF. The V call is TRBV6-5, the J call TRBJ1-1; 9 bases agree with TRBD1. From germline, CDR1 is MNHEY and CDR2 SVGAGI. J gave up 4 bases and V 6 bases, and 6 bases lay outside the gene matches. The CDR3 is made up of 14 amino acids.

The chain employs TRBV20-1 and TRBJ1-1; 8 bases align to TRBD1. The CDR3 spans 14 residues. The V and J ends lost 0 bases and 4 bases, in that order; junction bases with no gene match: 4. The germline CDR1 and CDR2 sequences are DFQATT and SNEGSKA (reference sequence). For the CDR3, the DNA is TGCAGTGCTAGAGATCGGACAGGGAGCACTGAAGCTTTCTTT. Translation gives CSARDRTGSTEAFF.

The V call is TRBV6-5, the J call TRBJ1-6; TRBD1 aligns across 7 bases. The junction had 7 bases not matched to a gene; V was cut back by 6 bases and J by 14 bases. Germline V gives CDR1 MNHEY, CDR2 SVGAGI. This CDR3 contains 12 residues. The CDR3 DNA is TGTGCCAGCAGGACAGGGTTTCTCACCCTCCACTTT. It specifies CASRTGFLTLHF.

The chain combines TRBV6-5 with TRBJ2-7; 10 bases line up with TRBD1. The V segment lost 8 bases and the J segment 6 bases; nucleotides outside the gene matches: 4. The germline V gene has CDR1 MNHEY and CDR2 SVGAGI. This CDR3 region has 12 residues. CDR3 sequence (DNA): TGTGCCAGCGGGGACAGGGGACGCGAGCAGTACTTC. Translating gives CASGDRGREQYF.

This rearrangement joins TRBV20-1 to TRBJ1-2; D might be TRBD1 (5 bases). The germline V and J ends were trimmed by 3 bases and 8 bases, with 16 bases remaining between them. Germline V gene data show CDR1 as DFQATT and CDR2 as SNEGSKA (reference sequence). The CDR3 is 13 amino acids. CDR3 DNA: TGCAGTGCTAGTGGCTCGGGGGATAACGGCTACACCTTC. It encodes CSASGSGDNGYTF.

The CDR3 reads CTSSPRPGLATDTQYF. CDR3 bases: TGCACCAGCAGCCCCCGCCCGGGACTAGCGACAGATACGCAGTATTTT. The V and J genes are TRBV1 and TRBJ2-3; TRBD1 is taken as the D call from the table, unchecked against the DNA. TRBV1 is deemed a pseudogene. The CDR3 is made up of 16 amino acids.